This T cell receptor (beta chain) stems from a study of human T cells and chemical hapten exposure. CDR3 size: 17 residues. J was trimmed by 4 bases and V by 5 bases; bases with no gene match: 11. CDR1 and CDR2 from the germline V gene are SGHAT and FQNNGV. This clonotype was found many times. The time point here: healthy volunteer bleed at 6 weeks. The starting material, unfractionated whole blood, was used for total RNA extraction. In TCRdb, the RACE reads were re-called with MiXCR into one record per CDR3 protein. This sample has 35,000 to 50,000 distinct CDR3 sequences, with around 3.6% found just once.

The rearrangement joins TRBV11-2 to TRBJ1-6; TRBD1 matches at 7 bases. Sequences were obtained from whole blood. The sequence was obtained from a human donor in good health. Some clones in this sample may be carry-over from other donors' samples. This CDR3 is CASSPQTGRAYNSPLHF. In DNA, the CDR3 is TGTGCCAGCAGCCCGCAGACAGGGAGGGCATATAATTCACCCCTCCACTTT.